What follows are 2 T cell receptor beta chains derived from one specimen sequenced in a study of blood T cells in healthy people across ages. Primed by a sample-barcoded 5' primer and a J-beta primer mix, a second PCR proceeded for roughly 7 to 12 cycles. TCRdb independently ran MiXCR on the 5' RACE reads; one entry per CDR3 protein. The table records 540,000 or so distinct CDR3 sequences, 27% of them present only once. Sequencing was done on a sample of blood. The origin of the receptors is a woman between 70 and 85 years old in good health.

This clonotype was observed a few times. The chain recombines TRBV7-2 with TRBJ1-3; D is unresolved. Germline lookup yields CDR1 SGHTA and CDR2 FQGNSA. V lost 1 base and J 10 bases, leaving 17 bases between the germline ends. The CDR3 has 15 residues. The CDR3 sequence is CASSLDSALGGTIYF. CDR3 DNA sequence: TGTGCCAGCAGCTTAGACTCTGCTCTCGGAGGTACCATATATTTT.

The CDR3 region has the DNA TGTGCCAGCCTATGGGGGGGGGCAGGCAAAAACATTCAGTACTTC. Translating it yields CASLWGGAGKNIQYF. The V and J genes are TRBV6-2 or TRBV6-3 and TRBJ2-4; TRBD2 is a possible D gene (7 bases). Per germline, CDR1 MNHEY and CDR2 SVGEGT. Trimming removed 8 bases at V and 3 bases at J, with 17 bases between. This CDR3 contains 15 residues.